Shown below are 3 T cell receptor beta chains from a single sample sequenced in a study of tumor-infiltrating lymphocytes in primary liver carcinoma. DNA and RNA were both co-extracted from approximately 20-30 mg of bulk tissue that had not been sorted. Reverse transcription of roughly 470 ng total RNA with a constant-region primer produced TCR beta cDNA. Three-round nested multiplex PCR performed with slightly modified ARM-PCR produced the TCR beta libraries. Both of the initial two PCR rounds ran for 10 cycles and employed TRBV1-TRBV30 forward primers alongside a C-beta reverse primer. TCRdb used MiXCR to reprocess the multiplex PCR reads, holding one entry per CDR3 protein. The sample holds 95,000 to 150,000 distinct CDR3 sequences; 65% are singletons and the top ten take around 9.7%. Sequenced input: liver tumor tissue from sampling region 1. Subset described: tumor region T1, superior pole. Source of these receptors: a woman in her sixties or seventies with primary liver carcinoma and hepatitis B virus infection.

About this clonotype: It may be a read error: a sequence one base away is much more abundant. The rearrangement uses TRBV6-6 and TRBJ2-1; D is unresolved. V was pared by 6 bases and J by 6 bases, with 9 bases between. The CDR3 spans 12 residues. Per germline, CDR1 MNHNY and CDR2 SVGAGI (reference sequence). The CDR3 DNA reads TGTGCCAGCAGCTCCAATCGCAATGAGCAGTTCTTC. Its protein is CASSSNRNEQFF.

With regard to this clonotype: Relative to the germline gene, one junction end is altered; a read error may explain this. The CDR3 nucleotides are TGTGCCAACAGCTCAGATCTGACGGGGTGGGGCGATGAGCAGTTCTTC. Translating gives CANSSDLTGWGDEQFF. V is TRBV11-2 and J is TRBJ2-1; D is possibly TRBD1 or TRBD2 (5 bases each). Germline CDR1 reads SGHAT; CDR2 reads FQNNGV. CDR3 length: 16 amino acids.

Note on this clonotype: The junction shows a germline mismatch at one end, possibly a read error. The CDR3 loop reads CASSGQGGTGELSF. CDR3 coding DNA: TGTGCCAGCAGTGGACAGGGCGGCACCGGGGAGCTGTCTTTT. V gene TRBV6-4 combines with J gene TRBJ2-2, with 7 nucleotides matching TRBD1. The CDR3 length is 14 residues. The germline CDR1 and CDR2 sequences are MRHNA and SNTAGT.